The 18 T cell receptor beta chains below were found in one sample sequenced in a study of blood T cell repertoires in COVID-19. Data came from immunoSEQ multiplex PCR; TCRdb stores just in-frame clones and leaves some out. The table records approximately 37,000 clones, 87% of them present only once. The specimen was peripheral blood. The receptors originated from an older man with active COVID-19.

The V gene is TRBV4-1, the J gene TRBJ2-7; 10 nucleotides agree with TRBD2. CDR1 is MGHRA and CDR2 is YSYEKL in the germline V gene. Germline trimming cut 1 base from V and 4 bases from J; bases unmatched to any gene: 10. This CDR3 spans 17 amino acids. This CDR3 reads CASSQGVGAGGDYEQYF. The CDR3 DNA follows: TGCGCCAGCAGCCAAGGAGTAGGAGCGGGAGGGGATTACGAGCAGTACTTC.

Here the CDR3 DNA reads TGTGCCAGCAGTGAGAGGACAGGGGAAGACGAGCAGTACTTC. It translates to CASSERTGEDEQYF. This sequence joins TRBV6-1 and TRBJ2-7; 9 nucleotides agree with TRBD1. Trimming removed 3 bases from V and 5 bases from J; junction bases left unmatched: 5. The germline CDR1 and CDR2 sequences are MNHNS and SASEGT. The length of the CDR3 is 14 residues.

The genes are TRBV18 and TRBJ2-5; possibly TRBD2 for D (6 bases). This CDR3 comprises 17 residues. CDR1 and CDR2 (germline): KGHSH, LQKENI. V was cut by 0 bases and J by 5 bases, with 19 bases left in between. CDR3: CASSPPTTTTRLETQYF. The CDR3, as DNA: TGTGCCAGCTCACCACCTACGACAACGACTAGATTGGAGACCCAGTACTTC. Full variable domain (outside the CDR3, taken from reference TRBV18 and TRBJ2-5): NAGVMQNPRHLVRRRGQEARLRCSPMKGHSHVYWYRQLPEEGLKFMVYLQKENIIDESGMPKERFSAEFPKEGPSILRIQQVVRGDSAAYFCASSPPTTTTRLETQYFGPGTRLLVL.

This clone has just one count. The chain carries TRBV3-1 (or the pseudogene TRBV3-2) and TRBJ2-2; D unclear. The CDR3 spans 16 residues. The germline V gene encodes CDR1 LGHDT and CDR2 YNNKEL (reference sequence). Trimming cost V 1 base and J 7 bases, with 16 bases left between them. The CDR3 spells CASSQVKTYYHGELFF. The CDR3, as DNA: TGTGCCAGCAGCCAAGTAAAGACTTATTATCACGGGGAGCTGTTTTTT.

The rearrangement joins TRBV5-1 to TRBJ1-6; TRBD1 matches at 9 bases. This CDR3 region has 14 residues. Germline loops: CDR1 SGHRS, CDR2 YFSETQ. V dropped 4 bases and J dropped 7; count of bases not matched to a gene: 3. The CDR3 here is CASSIGTGNSPLHF. CDR3 bases: TGCGCCAGCAGCATAGGGACAGGGAATTCACCCCTCCACTTT.

The rearrangement uses TRBV6-5 and TRBJ2-3, with 8 positions matching TRBD2. The CDR3 has 16 residues. Trimming removed 2 bases from V and 2 bases from J; junction bases left unmatched: 6. The V gene's germline CDR1 is MNHEY and CDR2 SVGAGI. CDR3 DNA: TGTGCCAGCAGTTACGGGTTAGCGGGACCCACAGATACGCAGTATTTT. Protein sequence: CASSYGLAGPTDTQYF.

In its sample, this clone was seen a few times. V usage is TRBV3-1 (or the pseudogene TRBV3-2) and J usage is TRBJ2-5; 8 nucleotides align to TRBD2. CDR1 is LGHDT and CDR2 is YNNKEL in the germline V gene (reference sequence). Trimming at V came to 4 bases and at J to 2 bases, leaving 9 bases not matched to a gene. The CDR3 runs to 16 residues. CDR3 DNA sequence: TGTGCCAGCAGCCCTCTCACGGGAGGGAAACAAGAGACCCAGTACTTC. Translating it yields CASSPLTGGKQETQYF.

The table lists this clone with a count of one. The rearrangement joins TRBV27 to TRBJ2-1; 10 nucleotides agree with TRBD2. Looked up from germline, CDR1 is MNHEY and CDR2 is SMNVEV (reference sequence). V gave up 4 bases and J gave up 7 bases; unmatched junction bases: 1. The CDR3 runs to 13 residues. CDR3 coding DNA: TGTGCCAGCAGTTCTAGCGGGGGTAATGAGCAGTTCTTC. Residues: CASSSSGGNEQFF.

This sequence joins TRBV10-2 and TRBJ2-7, with 8 bases identical to TRBD2. With 6 bases clipped from V and 3 bases from J, the junction kept 4 bases outside the gene matches. CDR3 length equals 13 residues. From germline, CDR1 is WSHSY and CDR2 SAAADI. CDR3 sequence reads: CASRDAGGYEQYF. The CDR3 bases are TGCGCCAGCAGGGATGCGGGAGGCTACGAGCAGTACTTC.

The chain uses TRBV6-4 and TRBJ2-7, with a possible D match to TRBD1 (5 bases). This CDR3 is 15 amino acids long. V lost 7 bases, J lost 1 base, and 17 bases lay in between. Germline CDR1 reads MRHNA; CDR2 reads SNTAGT. DNA for the CDR3: TGTGCCAGCACCCTCAATTTCAGGGCTTCCTACGAGCAGTACTTC. This encodes CASTLNFRASYEQYF.

This clone was observed a few times. The V and J genes are TRBV28 and TRBJ2-7, with 9 positions matching TRBD1. The V gene end was trimmed by 4 bases and the J gene end by 3 bases; junction bases not matched to a gene: 4. The CDR3 extends over 14 amino acids. Germline V gene sequence: CDR1 MDHEN, CDR2 SYDVKM. For the CDR3, the DNA is TGTGCCAGCAGTTACAGGGGGCAGGGCTACGAGCAGTACTTC. Its protein is CASSYRGQGYEQYF.

The sample holds a few counts of this clone. The V and J genes are TRBV9 and TRBJ1-6, with D possibly matching TRBD1 (5 bases). From germline, CDR1 is SGDLS and CDR2 YYNGEE. The CDR3 contains 17 residues. V lost 4 bases and J lost 7, with 21 bases in between. CDR3 nucleotide sequence: TGTGCCAGCAGCCCGGGGGAGAAGGGGTCATGGAATTCACCCCTCCACTTT. It yields the protein CASSPGEKGSWNSPLHF.

The V call is TRBV7-2, the J call TRBJ2-2; D possibly corresponds to TRBD2 (5 bases). In germline, CDR1 is SGHTA, CDR2 FQGNSA. The CDR3 length is 14 residues. V lost 0 bases, J lost 4 bases, and 6 bases lay in between. In DNA, the CDR3 is TGTGCCAGCAGCTTAGCTAGCGTCACCGGGGAGCTGTTTTTT. As protein: CASSLASVTGELFF.

The CDR3 protein is CASSLTGGRGEKLFF. CDR3 coding DNA: TGTGCCAGCAGCCTGACAGGGGGAAGGGGTGAAAAACTGTTTTTT. This chain links TRBV7-2 with TRBJ1-4; 9 bases agree with TRBD1. CDR3 size: 15 residues. V shed 5 bases, J shed 7 bases, and the junction held 8 bases outside the gene matches. The germline V gene has CDR1 SGHTA and CDR2 FQGNSA.

The chain uses TRBV30 and TRBJ1-2; a possible D gene is TRBD1 (6 bases). V was trimmed by 5 bases and J by 2 bases, leaving 12 bases between them. The germline V gene has CDR1 GTSNPN and CDR2 SVGIG (reference sequence). The CDR3 consists of 13 residues. CDR3 region: CAWEPTGNYGYTF. For the CDR3, the DNA is TGTGCCTGGGAACCAACAGGGAACTATGGCTACACCTTC.

The J gene is TRBJ1-2, the V gene TRBV28; D is possibly TRBD1 (6 bases). The ends were cut back, 6 bases at V and 4 bases at J, with 12 bases in the middle. Per the germline V gene, CDR1 is MDHEN and CDR2 is SYDVKM. The CDR3 totals 13 residues. The CDR3 sequence is CASRADRFYGYTF. In DNA form, the CDR3 reads TGTGCCAGCAGGGCTGACAGGTTCTATGGCTACACCTTC.

In this sample, this clone turned up a few times. V gene TRBV6-2 or TRBV6-3 combines with J gene TRBJ1-3, with 8 bases that match TRBD1. Looked up from germline, CDR1 is MNHEY and CDR2 is SVGEGT. The CDR3 extends over 17 amino acids. V shed 3 bases and J 0 bases; nucleotides not matched to a gene: 7. CDR3 DNA: TGTGCCAGCAGTTATTACGGACAGGGAAGCTCTGGAAACACCATATATTTT. This encodes CASSYYGQGSSGNTIYF.

This rearrangement joins TRBV4-3 to TRBJ2-3; the D gene is possibly TRBD1 (5 bases). Germline V gene data show CDR1 as LGHNA and CDR2 as YSLEER. V was trimmed by 0 bases and J by 4 bases, leaving 8 bases between them. The CDR3 spans 14 residues. The CDR3 coding sequence is TGCGCCAGCAGCCAAGACCAGGGCGCAGATACGCAGTATTTT. It yields the protein CASSQDQGADTQYF.